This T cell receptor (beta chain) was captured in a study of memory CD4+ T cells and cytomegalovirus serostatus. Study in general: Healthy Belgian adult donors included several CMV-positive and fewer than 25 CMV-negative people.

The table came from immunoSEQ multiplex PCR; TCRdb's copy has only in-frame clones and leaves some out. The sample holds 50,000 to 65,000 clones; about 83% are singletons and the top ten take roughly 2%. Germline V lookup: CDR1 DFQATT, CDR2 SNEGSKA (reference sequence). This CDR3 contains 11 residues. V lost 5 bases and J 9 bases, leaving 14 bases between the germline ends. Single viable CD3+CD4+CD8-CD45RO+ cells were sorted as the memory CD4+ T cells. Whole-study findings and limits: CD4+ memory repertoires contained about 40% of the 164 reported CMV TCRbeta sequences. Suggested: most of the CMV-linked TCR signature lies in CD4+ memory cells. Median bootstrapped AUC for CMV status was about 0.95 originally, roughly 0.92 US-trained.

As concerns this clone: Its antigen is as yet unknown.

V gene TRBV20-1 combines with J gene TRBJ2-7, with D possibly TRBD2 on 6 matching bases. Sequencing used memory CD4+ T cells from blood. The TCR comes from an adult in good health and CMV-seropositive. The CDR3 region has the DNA TGCAGTGCTTATACTAGCAACGGGCAGTACTTC. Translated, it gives CSAYTSNGQYF.